The rows below give T cell receptor beta chains drawn from one sample of a study of prognosis after radiotherapy for stage I lung cancer. TCRdb redid the calling of the multiplex PCR reads with MiXCR, one entry per CDR3 protein. This sample carries around 30,000 distinct CDR3 sequences, about 34% of them seen once, and the ten largest clones take about 15%. The sequencing here drew on PBMCs, taken before or after stereotactic body radiation therapy (not recorded which). These receptors all come from a donor aged 50 or older with non-small cell lung cancer. Each CDR3 is given with its conserved first and last residue. D genes are given only for firm matches. The size of a clone is reported for some rows only, either as once, few or many, or as a class for expanded clones.

j_gene,d_gene,v_gene,abundance,CDR3aa,CDR3nt
TRBJ1-1,.,TRBV6-1,.,CASSARRGVTEAFF,TGTGCCAGCAGTGCCCGGCGAGGGGTCACTGAAGCTTTCTTT
TRBJ2-1,.,TRBV7-2,many,CASSWGASYNEQFF,TGTGCCAGCAGCTGGGGGGCCTCGTACAATGAGCAGTTCTTC
TRBJ2-5,.,TRBV2,many,CASSRPEGTQETQYF,TGTGCCAGCAGCCGACCCGAAGGGACCCAAGAGACCCAGTACTTC
TRBJ1-3,.,TRBV11-2,many,CASSSISGNTIYF,TGTGCCAGCAGCTCAATCTCTGGAAACACCATATATTTT
TRBJ2-7,TRBD1,TRBV6-2/TRBV6-3,many,CASTGTGGFEQYF,TGTGCCAGTACCGGGACAGGGGGCTTCGAGCAGTACTTC
TRBJ1-2,.,TRBV5-1,.,CANSLRGPAVDGYTF,TGCGCCAACAGCCTCCGGGGTCCGGCAGTCGATGGCTACACCTTC
TRBJ2-4,TRBD1,TRBV15,many,CATSGYRDRVAKNIQYF,TGTGCCACCAGCGGATACCGGGACAGGGTGGCCAAAAACATTCAGTACTTC
TRBJ1-6,TRBD1,TRBV28,medium-sized,CASSLDGTGADSPLHF,TGTGCCAGCAGTTTAGACGGGACAGGGGCTGATTCACCCCTCCACTTT
TRBJ2-3,TRBD2,TRBV19,.,CASSIGVTSGSQYF,TGTGCCAGTAGTATAGGTGTGACTAGCGGGAGTCAGTATTTT
TRBJ2-2,.,TRBV28,many,CASSFQGISTGELFF,TGTGCCAGCAGTTTCCAGGGGATTAGCACCGGGGAGCTGTTTTTT
TRBJ1-6,.,TRBV6-2/TRBV6-3,.,CASSEVAGLYNSPLHF,TGTGCCAGCAGTGAAGTGGCAGGGCTCTATAATTCACCCCTCCACTTT
TRBJ1-1,TRBD1,TRBV19,many,CASARDRVGTEAFF,TGTGCCAGTGCGCGAGACAGGGTCGGCACTGAAGCTTTCTTT
TRBJ1-5,.,TRBV7-6,.,CASSEYRGLPQHF,TGTGCCAGCAGCGAATATCGTGGACTCCCCCAGCATTTT
TRBJ2-7,.,TRBV3-1,many,CASSPGTWSSYEQYF,TGTGCCAGCAGCCCTGGGACCTGGAGCTCCTACGAGCAGTACTTC
TRBJ1-5,.,TRBV12-3/TRBV12-4,many,CASSFSSWGDQPQHF,TGTGCCAGCAGTTTTTCCAGCTGGGGGGATCAGCCCCAGCATTTT
TRBJ2-3,.,TRBV24-1,.,CATSDTYREHFGADTQYF,TGTGCCACCAGTGACACCTACAGGGAACACTTCGGGGCAGATACGCAGTATTTT
TRBJ2-7,TRBD1,TRBV6-5,many,CASSYSGTGSSYEQYF,TGTGCCAGCAGTTACTCCGGGACAGGGAGCTCCTACGAGCAGTACTTC
TRBJ1-2,.,TRBV10-3,many,CATSQGEDYGYTF,TGTGCCACTTCCCAGGGCGAAGACTATGGCTACACCTTC
TRBJ2-2,.,TRBV6-4,.,CASSDSYTGELFF,TGTGCCAGCAGTGACAGCTACACCGGGGAGCTGTTTTTT
TRBJ1-5,TRBD1,TRBV6-2/TRBV6-3,once,CASSPGGDNQPQHF,TGTGCCAGCAGTCCAGGGGGGGACAATCAGCCCCAGCATTTT
TRBJ2-7,.,TRBV6-9,many,CASSYGFLYEQYF,TGTGCCAGCAGTTACGGGTTTCTCTACGAGCAGTACTTC
TRBJ2-3,TRBD1,TRBV7-3,many,CASSPTGQGSDTQYF,TGTGCCAGCAGCCCGACAGGGCAAGGGTCAGATACGCAGTATTTT
TRBJ2-1,TRBD1,TRBV28,once,CATTWTGGYNEHFF,TGTGCCACGACCTGGACAGGGGGCTACAATGAGCATTTCTTC
TRBJ1-2,.,TRBV24-1,many,CATSDLYRLNYGYTF,TGTGCCACCAGTGATTTGTACAGGCTTAACTATGGCTACACCTTC
TRBJ1-2,.,TRBV6-5,many,CASSFPTRQGHGYTF,TGTGCCAGCAGTTTCCCCACTCGGCAAGGACACGGCTACACCTTC
TRBJ2-3,.,TRBV6-2/TRBV6-3,once,CASSSPTLAWVTDTQYF,TGTGCCAGCAGCTCGCCGACGCTAGCGTGGGTCACAGATACGCAGTATTTT
TRBJ2-2,.,TRBV20-1,many,CSARDAGRGDTGELFF,TGCAGTGCTAGAGATGCGGGGCGGGGTGACACCGGGGAGCTGTTTTTT
TRBJ2-3,.,TRBV19,many,CASRPDWGSTDTQYF,TGTGCCAGTAGGCCCGATTGGGGTAGCACAGATACGCAGTATTTT
TRBJ1-5,.,TRBV19,many,CASSLSNAQPQHF,TGTGCCAGTAGTCTATCGAACGCGCAGCCCCAGCATTTT
TRBJ2-1,TRBD2,TRBV6-4,.,CASSVGVSSGSNEQFF,TGTGCCAGCAGTGTCGGGGTATCTAGCGGGAGCAATGAGCAGTTCTTC
TRBJ2-6,TRBD1,TRBV24-1,.,CATSELDRGPGANVLTF,TGTGCCACCAGTGAGCTGGACAGGGGGCCTGGGGCCAACGTCCTGACTTTC
TRBJ2-7,TRBD1,TRBV25-1,many,CASSDKGTGGSYEQYF,TGTGCCAGCAGTGACAAGGGGACAGGGGGTTCCTACGAGCAGTACTTC
TRBJ1-2,.,TRBV5-1,.,CANSLADYGYTF,TGCGCCAACAGCTTGGCAGACTATGGCTACACCTTC
TRBJ2-5,.,TRBV7-3,few,CASSLGPCSSQETQYF,TGTGCCAGCAGCTTAGGACCGTGCTCAAGCCAAGAGACCCAGTACTTC
TRBJ1-5,.,TRBV28,.,CASSSGSELYQPQHF,TGTGCCAGCAGTTCAGGCTCCGAGTTGTATCAGCCCCAGCATTTT
TRBJ1-5,.,TRBV5-1,many,CASSTDSNQPQHF,TGCGCCAGCAGCACCGACAGTAATCAGCCCCAGCATTTT
TRBJ1-1,TRBD1,TRBV6-1,many,CASTRQGGTEAFF,TGTGCCAGCACTAGACAGGGGGGCACTGAAGCTTTCTTT